These 24 T cell receptor beta chains were all obtained from the same sample, sequenced in a study of T-cell reconstitution after alpha-beta-depleted transplantation in children. Preparation of the TCRbeta library was carried out with unique molecular identifiers. TCRdb itself ran the PCR reads through MiXCR, one entry per CDR3 protein. The table lists around 600,000 distinct CDR3 sequences, over 9.5% of them singletons. The sequences come from PBMCs from the stem cell graft donor, collected from the stem cell graft. The receptors stem from a human donor who donated a stem cell graft to a child with acute myeloid leukemia.

This clonotype is medium-sized. V gene TRBV4-3 combines with J gene TRBJ2-3, with D perhaps TRBD1 (5 bases). Deletions cut 4 bases from V and 2 bases from J, with 13 bases between. The CDR3 extends over 15 amino acids. Germline V gives CDR1 LGHNA, CDR2 YSLEER. As DNA, the CDR3 is TGCGCCAGCAGCCTACGATGGGGCCCCACAGATACGCAGTATTTT. This sequence encodes CASSLRWGPTDTQYF.

The chain links TRBV6-2 or TRBV6-3 to TRBJ1-2; D is uncertain. This CDR3 contains 14 residues. Between the trimmed V and J ends, which lost 0 bases and 8 bases, there was a span of 13 bases. In germline, CDR1 is MNHEY, CDR2 SVGEGT. CDR3 residues: CASSYSVAARGYTF. The CDR3 nucleotides are TGTGCCAGCAGTTACTCGGTCGCCGCACGGGGCTACACCTTC.

The J gene is TRBJ2-1, the V gene TRBV10-3; 10 bases map to TRBD1. V was pared by 8 bases and J by 9 bases, with 7 bases of the junction left unmatched. CDR3 length: 13 residues. The germline gives CDR1 ENHRY, CDR2 SYGVKD. CDR3 sequence (DNA): TGTGCCATCGGGACAGGGGTGGAAAGTGAGCAGTTCTTC. Residues: CAIGTGVESEQFF.

The sample holds many counts of this clonotype. The chain combines TRBV15 with TRBJ1-4; D unresolved. V lost 0 bases, J lost 7 bases, and 6 bases lay in between. CDR3 length: 13 amino acids. Looked up from germline, CDR1 is LNHNV and CDR2 is YYDKDF (reference sequence). DNA for the CDR3: TGTGCCACCAGCAGAGACCGCGCTGAAAAACTGTTTTTT. It codes for CATSRDRAEKLFF.

This sequence joins TRBV12-3 or TRBV12-4 and TRBJ1-5; perhaps TRBD1 as D (5 bases). V lost 7 bases, J lost 4 bases, and 14 bases lay in between. The CDR3 spans 14 residues. CDR3 nucleotides: TGTGCCAGCACCCCGGACACTTTTAATCAGCCCCAGCATTTT. Protein product: CASTPDTFNQPQHF.

This clonotype was found many times. An end of the junction differs from the germline gene, which may be a read error. This sequence joins TRBV29-1 and TRBJ1-2; the D gene is possibly TRBD1 (5 bases). This CDR3 spans 12 amino acids. Looked up from germline, CDR1 is SQVTM and CDR2 is ANQGSEA. DNA of the CDR3: TGCAGCGTGGAAGGGACTAACGAAGGCTACACCTTC. Encoded protein: CSVEGTNEGYTF.

Many counts were recorded for this clonotype. This chain uses TRBV29-1 with TRBJ2-3; possibly TRBD2 for D (6 bases). Trimming shortened V by 5 bases and J by 2 bases, and 17 bases separated the two germline ends. CDR3 length equals 15 residues. Germline-derived CDR1 and CDR2 are SQVTM and ANQGSEA. In DNA, the CDR3 is TGCAGCGTTTCGGGTAGCGGAGCCCCCACAGATACGCAGTATTTT. The encoded protein is CSVSGSGAPTDTQYF.

This clonotype appeared many times. The J gene is TRBJ1-2, the V gene TRBV27; D not certain. Trimming left V 8 bases short and J 4 bases short, with 8 bases between. CDR1 is MNHEY, CDR2 SMNVEV, per germline (reference sequence). The CDR3 runs 11 residues. The CDR3 region has the DNA TGTGCCAGCGCCGACGGCTATGGCTACACCTTC. It codes for CASADGYGYTF.

V is TRBV2 and J is TRBJ2-3; 7 bases line up with TRBD2. CDR1 SNHLY and CDR2 FYNNEI come from the germline V gene. V trimming: 9 bases; J trimming: 2 bases; junction bases outside the gene matches: 14. There are 16 residues in the CDR3. CDR3 nucleotide sequence: TGTGCCAGGTTTGACCCGGGGGAGGGCCTCACAGATACGCAGTATTTT. Protein sequence: CARFDPGEGLTDTQYF.

The chain couples TRBV20-1 to TRBJ2-3; unclear D gene. The germline gives CDR1 DFQATT, CDR2 SNEGSKA (reference sequence). V was shortened by 3 bases and J by 6 bases, with 13 bases between the two germline ends. CDR3 length: 13 amino acids. The CDR3: CSASFRGTDTQYF. The CDR3 bases are TGCAGTGCTAGTTTCCGCGGTACTGATACGCAGTATTTT.

This clonotype was seen at least ten times. V is TRBV29-1 and J is TRBJ2-5; 9 nucleotides line up with TRBD2. J gave up 5 bases and V 4 bases, and 2 bases lay outside the gene matches. CDR3 length: 12 amino acids. Germline-derived CDR1 and CDR2 are SQVTM and ANQGSEA. The DNA for the CDR3 is TGCAGCGTTGTAGGACTAGCGGAGACCCAGTACTTC. This encodes CSVVGLAETQYF.

This clonotype was seen a handful of times. The chain carries TRBV7-9 and TRBJ1-5; D remains ambiguous. Germline V CDR1 and CDR2: SEHNR, FQNEAQ (reference sequence). The CDR3 is 14 residues long. Trimming removed 4 bases at V and 3 bases at J, with 10 bases between. CDR3 in amino acids: CASSSNGVNQPQHF. CDR3 DNA sequence: TGTGCCAGCAGCTCCAATGGGGTCAATCAGCCCCAGCATTTT.

This clonotype has more than one count but fewer than ten. V usage is TRBV27 and J usage is TRBJ2-7, with D possibly TRBD2 on 7 matching bases. CDR3 length: 13 residues. V shed 7 bases and J shed 6 bases, with 16 bases lying between them. From germline, CDR1 is MNHEY and CDR2 SMNVEV (reference sequence). The CDR3 DNA reads as TGTGCCAGCACCCTTAGGGGGGAGGGCGAGCAGTACTTC. Its translation is CASTLRGEGEQYF.

The chain employs TRBV11-2 and TRBJ2-1; D is possibly TRBD2 (5 bases). Deletions cut 2 bases from V and 2 bases from J, with 16 bases between. CDR3 size: 17 residues. Per the germline V gene, CDR1 is SGHAT and CDR2 is FQNNGV. CDR3 sequence: CASSLLGSGLTYNEQFF. The CDR3 DNA sequence: TGTGCCAGCAGCTTACTGGGGAGCGGCCTAACCTACAATGAGCAGTTCTTC.

This clonotype was seen a few times. The V call is TRBV12-3 or TRBV12-4, the J call TRBJ2-1; 9 bases are a match to TRBD2. The CDR3 extends over 15 amino acids. Trimming at V came to 3 bases and at J to 5 bases, leaving 5 bases not matched to a gene. CDR3 in DNA: TGTGCCAGCAGTTTTCAAGCGGGAGGCAACAATGAGCAGTTCTTC. Residues: CASSFQAGGNNEQFF.

CDR3 bases: TGTGCCAGCAGCCTCAACAGGGGCTCTGAAGCTTTCTTT. The encoded protein is CASSLNRGSEAFF. V is TRBV7-3 and J is TRBJ1-1, with 7 bases fitting TRBD1. V trimming: 5 bases; J trimming: 6 bases; junction bases outside the gene matches: 6. This CDR3 has 13 amino acids. Germline assignment: CDR1 SGHTA and CDR2 FQGTGA.

Of note for this clonotype: This CDR3 is missing its conserved last phenylalanine or tryptophan, likely due to a read error. The J gene is TRBJ2-3, the V gene TRBV24-1; D not resolved. The V gene's germline CDR1 is KGHDR and CDR2 SFDVKD. V was clipped by 7 bases and J by 2 bases, with 12 bases between them. The CDR3 runs 14 residues. The CDR3 sequence is CATSAPTTTDTQYL. CDR3 DNA: TGTGCCACCAGCGCCCCCACCACCACAGATACGCAGTATTTA.

CDR3 coding DNA: TGCAGCGTTGAAAAGAGTGAGAGGGCTTACCAGCCCCAGCATTTT. It yields the protein CSVEKSERAYQPQHF. The V gene is TRBV29-1, the J gene TRBJ1-5; D gene unclear. The CDR3 covers 15 residues. CDR1 is SQVTM, CDR2 ANQGSEA, per germline. V lost 2 bases to trimming and J lost 7 bases, with 18 bases between them.

This chain joins TRBV7-9 and TRBJ2-3; 12 nucleotides match TRBD2. With 5 bases clipped from V and 0 bases from J, the junction kept 3 bases outside the gene matches. Germline assignment: CDR1 SEHNR and CDR2 FQNEAQ (reference sequence). This CDR3 contains 16 residues. This chain's CDR3 is CASSKTSGGSTDTQYF. The CDR3 DNA follows: TGTGCCAGCAGCAAAACTAGCGGGGGGAGCACAGATACGCAGTATTTT.

The chain combines TRBV12-3 or TRBV12-4 with TRBJ2-5; 8 bases agree with TRBD2. CDR3 size: 15 residues. V lost 5 bases, J lost 4 bases, and 9 bases stayed unmatched. The CDR3 DNA reads TGTGCCAGCAGTCCTGAAGCGGGAGCCCCAGAGACCCAGTACTTC. Its translation is CASSPEAGAPETQYF.

This clonotype appeared a few times. As DNA, the CDR3 is TGCAGTGCTAGGTCCCGTCCCAGTTACAATGAGCAGTTCTTC. Translation gives CSARSRPSYNEQFF. The V call is TRBV20-1, the J call TRBJ2-1, with D hard to call. The V gene lost 3 bases and the J gene lost 4 bases, with 13 bases spanning the gap. This CDR3 has 14 residues. Per the germline V gene, CDR1 is DFQATT and CDR2 is SNEGSKA (reference sequence).

The sample holds many counts of this clonotype. This sequence joins TRBV5-1 and TRBJ1-6; D uncertain. V lost 0 bases and J 7 bases, leaving 8 bases between the germline ends. Per germline, CDR1 SGHRS and CDR2 YFSETQ. This CDR3 comprises 14 residues. CDR3 region: CASSLVQENSPLHF. CDR3 nucleotide sequence: TGCGCCAGCAGCTTGGTCCAGGAGAATTCACCCCTCCACTTT.

This sequence joins TRBV28 and TRBJ1-5; 9 nucleotides line up with TRBD1. The germline gives CDR1 MDHEN, CDR2 SYDVKM. The CDR3 length is 15 residues. V shed 8 bases, J shed 4 bases, and the junction held 9 bases outside the gene matches. CDR3 residues: CASLERQGGNQPQHF. The CDR3 nucleotides are TGTGCCAGCCTTGAACGACAGGGGGGGAATCAGCCCCAGCATTTT.

Turning to this clonotype: A read error may account for a junction end that differs from germline. The rearrangement links TRBV12-3 or TRBV12-4 to TRBJ2-3; TRBD2 aligns across 7 bases. CDR3 length: 16 amino acids. The CDR3 sequence is CASSKGRDYRTDTQDF. CDR3 DNA: TGTGCCAGTAGTAAAGGCCGGGACTACCGCACAGATACGCAGGATTTT.